The 9 T cell receptor beta chains presented below share a single source sample, sequenced in a study of PD-1 blockade in mismatch repair-deficient tumors. Assay: immunoSEQ multiplex PCR; the TCRdb copy retains only in-frame clones and omits some. The sample records some 50,000 clones, 77% being singletons. The source material was PBMCs, sampled before pembrolizumab treatment. All receptors derive from an adult with mismatch repair-deficient cancer.

The rearrangement joins TRBV7-2 to TRBJ2-6; 10 bases match TRBD1. V shed 5 bases, J shed 3 bases, and the junction held 4 bases outside the gene matches. CDR3 size: 16 residues. Germline loops: CDR1 SGHTA, CDR2 FQGNSA. Here the CDR3 reads CASSPTGGGGANVLTF. CDR3 nucleotides: TGTGCCAGCAGCCCGACAGGGGGCGGTGGGGCCAACGTCCTGACTTTC.

There are a few counts of this clone. CDR3 loop: CASSLDTGTQYF. The CDR3 nucleotides are TGTGCCAGCAGCTTGGATACAGGAACGCAGTATTTT. The chain links TRBV5-4 to TRBJ2-3; TRBD1 is a possible D gene (5 bases). The V and J ends lost 0 bases and 9 bases respectively, with 8 bases between them. The length of the CDR3 is 12 residues. Germline lookup yields CDR1 SGHNT and CDR2 YYREEE (reference sequence).

This chain uses TRBV10-2 with TRBJ2-1, with 9 positions matching TRBD2. This CDR3 comprises 14 residues. V lost 6 bases and J lost 4; bases outside the gene matches: 4. CDR1 WSHSY and CDR2 SAAADI come from the germline V gene. The DNA of the CDR3 is TGCGCCAGCAGAGTAGCGGGAGAGTACAATGAGCAGTTCTTC. This sequence encodes CASRVAGEYNEQFF.

The J gene is TRBJ1-2, the V gene TRBV19; TRBD1 is a possible D gene (6 bases). Between the trimmed V and J ends, which lost 9 bases and 2 bases, there was a span of 10 bases. Germline loops: CDR1 LNHDA, CDR2 SQIVND (reference sequence). This CDR3 region has 12 residues. This CDR3 is CASSGQNYGYTF. The CDR3 coding sequence is TGTGCCAGCTCTGGACAGAACTATGGCTACACCTTC.

The chain uses TRBV11-2 and TRBJ2-4, with 7 nucleotides matching TRBD2. CDR1 is SGHAT and CDR2 is FQNNGV in the germline V gene. Trimming cost V 4 bases and J 6 bases; bases outside gene matches: 6. The length of the CDR3 is 14 residues. DNA of the CDR3: TGTGCCAGCAGCTCTCCTAGCGGATCAAACATTCAGTACTTC. Translated: CASSSPSGSNIQYF.

In this sample, this clone turned up a few times. V is TRBV4-2 and J is TRBJ2-4; tentative D call: TRBD2 (5 bases). This CDR3 has 16 amino acids. Trimming shortened V by 1 base and J by 3 bases, and 13 bases separated the two germline ends. The germline CDR1 and CDR2 sequences are LGHNA and YNFKEQ. The CDR3 region is CASSQVAGALKNIQYF. As DNA, the CDR3 is TGTGCCAGCAGCCAAGTTGCGGGCGCGCTCAAAAACATTCAGTACTTC.

The gene calls are TRBV7-8 and TRBJ2-7; TRBD1 is a possible D gene (6 bases). Trimming removed 2 bases from V and 9 bases from J, with 23 bases in between. This CDR3 region has 16 residues. Germline lookup yields CDR1 SGHVS and CDR2 FQNEAQ. The CDR3 sequence is CASSLSVGAIGRGQYF. CDR3 coding DNA: TGTGCCAGCAGCTTAAGTGTGGGGGCGATCGGCCGTGGGCAGTACTTC.

The J gene is TRBJ1-4, the V gene TRBV9, with D possibly being TRBD1 (5 bases). This CDR3 contains 15 residues. The germline V gene has CDR1 SGDLS and CDR2 YYNGEE. V lost 6 bases to trimming and J lost 8 bases, with 20 bases between them. Here the CDR3 reads CASTTAGRAGEKLFF. CDR3 sequence (DNA): TGTGCCAGCACCACGGCTGGCAGGGCGGGCGAAAAACTGTTTTTT.

In its sample, this clone was seen a few times. The chain uses TRBV7-2 and TRBJ1-5; 8 bases align to TRBD1. In germline, CDR1 is SGHTA, CDR2 FQGNSA. The V gene end was trimmed by 4 bases and the J gene end by 5 bases; junction bases not matched to a gene: 1. The CDR3 runs 13 residues. CDR3 amino acids: CASSSDRDQPQHF. The CDR3 nucleotides are TGTGCCAGCAGCTCGGACAGGGATCAGCCCCAGCATTTT.